This T cell receptor beta chain was found in a study of T cell responses to AZD1222 COVID-19 vaccine. Germline CDR1 LNHDA, CDR2 SQIVND (reference sequence). The V gene end was trimmed by 4 bases and the J gene end by 4 bases; junction bases not matched to a gene: 3. The CDR3 sequence is 13 residues long. Only in-frame clones appear in the TCRdb table, and some are missing; sequencing was by immunoSEQ multiplex PCR. Of 150,000 to 200,000 clones in the sample, 85% to 95% are singletons; the top ten hold roughly 5.6%. This sequence originates from an adult who received the AZD1222 COVID-19 vaccine. Material: peripheral blood, obtained 28 days after the second AZD1222 dose. The genes are TRBV19 and TRBJ1-2; 7 nucleotides line up with TRBD1. CDR3 nucleotide sequence: TGTGCCAGTAGTAGACAGGGCGGCTATGGCTACACCTTC. This translates into CASSRQGGYGYTF.